This T cell receptor beta chain was captured in a study of blood T cell repertoires in COVID-19. The CDR3 consists of 16 residues. In germline, CDR1 is MDHEN, CDR2 SYDVKM. Trimming shortened V by 6 bases and J by 0 bases, and 14 bases separated the two germline ends. Data came from immunoSEQ multiplex PCR; TCRdb stores just in-frame clones and leaves some out. The sample has tens of thousands of clones; approximately 90% are singletons. Material for sequencing was peripheral blood. This TCR was sampled from a man aged 25-45 years with acute or convalescent COVID-19. V gene TRBV28 combines with J gene TRBJ1-4, with D unresolved. The CDR3 region has the DNA TGTGCCAGCAGCAAAGCTATGGGCGCAACTAATGAAAAACTGTTTTTT. Protein product: CASSKAMGATNEKLFF.